This T cell receptor beta chain was documented in a study of cytomegalovirus exposure and HLA in healthy donors. Study as a whole: Among over 350 genotyped donors, around 80% fell in the Caucasian-associated ancestry cluster. General study results and limits: The classifier reportedly diagnosed cytomegalovirus status with high specificity and sensitivity. As a later analysis showed, several of the most significant clusters appeared to be linked to common viral pathogens.

PCR primers comprised 60 Vbeta and 13 Jbeta primers. Measured with immunoSEQ multiplex PCR; TCRdb has only the in-frame clones, and not every one. The repertoire holds fewer than 180,000 clones, with around 79% as singletons. In nominal health when sampled, donors likely had unrecorded immune exposures nonetheless. This CDR3 is built from 16 residues. CDR1 MDHEN and CDR2 SYDVKM come from the germline V gene. Trimming cost V 3 bases and J 3 bases; bases outside gene matches: 9. Worth noting for this clone: The antigen is not known.

The receptor comes from a human donor in good health. The sequencing sample was made of PBMCs. The chain recombines TRBV28 with TRBJ2-3, with 7 bases matching TRBD2. The CDR3 loop reads CASSLGGSVRTDTQYF. CDR3 nucleotides: TGTGCCAGCAGTTTGGGCGGGAGTGTTCGGACAGATACGCAGTATTTT.